This TCR beta chain comes out of a study of blood T cell repertoires in COVID-19. The wider study: Collection of acute and convalescent COVID-19 samples took place in the United States, Italy and Spain. Sources were T cells, B-cell-depleted T cells, or PBMCs; the material itself was cDNA or gDNA.

Per the study methods: Nucleated cell number was recorded as an estimate derived from reference gene primer amplification. Here immunoSEQ multiplex PCR was the method, and the copy in TCRdb shows in-frame clones only, minus some. The V and J calls and clone size were taken over from that table, and D and trimming were inferred from the DNA. The table records 350,000 to 450,000 clones, roughly 90% of them present only once. Sample: peripheral blood. The receptor was isolated from a man between 40 and 49 years old with acute or convalescent COVID-19.

CDR3 nucleotide sequence: TGTGCCAGCAGCGACCGACAGGGTAGCTCCTACAATGAGCAGTTCTTC. This translates into CASSDRQGSSYNEQFF. The chain has TRBV9 and TRBJ2-1; the match to TRBD1 covers 7 bases. Unmatched junction bases numbered 6, after V lost 3 bases and J lost 0 bases. The CDR3 loop spans 16 amino acids. Germline V gives CDR1 SGDLS, CDR2 YYNGEE. Variable domain in full (rest from reference TRBV9 and TRBJ2-1): DSGVTQTPKHLITATGQRVTLRCSPRSGDLSVYWYQQSLDQGLQFLIQYYNGEERAKGNILERFSAQQFPDLHSELNLSSLELGDSALYFCASSDRQGSSYNEQFFGPGTRLTVL.